A selection of T cell receptor beta chains follows, all from one sample in a study of TIL therapy for anti-PD-1-resistant metastatic lung cancer. Data came from immunoSEQ multiplex PCR; TCRdb stores just in-frame clones and leaves some out. The data contain more than 90,000 clones, about two thirds of them singletons. The sample was tumor tissue, taken at baseline. The receptors originated from a person aged 25-80 years with non-small cell lung cancer. CDR3s include the opening cysteine and the closing phenylalanine or tryptophan. D genes are given only for firm matches. Clone size appears in some rows only: once, few, many, or a class for an expanded clone.

>15|TRBV6-5|-|-|TRBJ1-2
TGTGCCAGCAGTTTTGGAAGGGGGAGTAACTTCGGCTACACCTTC
CASSFGRGSNFGYTF
>15|TRBV28|-|-|TRBJ2-5
TGTGCCAGCAGTTTATACGGGGGCGGGCAAGAGACCCAGTACTTC
CASSLYGGGQETQYF
>11|TRBV20-1|-|once|TRBJ2-1
TGCAGTGCAACACCGTGGGATGAGCAGTTCTTC
CSATPWDEQFF
>15|TRBV5-4|-|-|TRBJ2-7
TGTGCCAGCAGAGCACAACAGGCTTCTTCCTACGAGCAGTACTTC
CASRAQQASSYEQYF
>14|TRBV7-3|TRBD1|few|TRBJ1-2
TGTGCCAGCAGCCCTTCGACAGGGCCCTATGGCTACACCTTC
CASSPSTGPYGYTF
>11|TRBV6-6|-|-|TRBJ2-7
TGTGCCAGCAGTTCGGGACGTGCTCAGGACTTC
CASSSGRAQDF
>16|TRBV6-6|TRBD2|-|TRBJ2-7
TGTGCCAGCAGTTACTCTGGCGGGGGGGGAACCTACGAGCAGTACTTC
CASSYSGGGGTYEQYF
>16|TRBV5-6|TRBD1|-|TRBJ1-2
TGTGCCAGCAGCTACATACCGACAGGGGGCCCCTATGGCTACACCTTC
CASSYIPTGGPYGYTF
>12|TRBV30|TRBD2|few|TRBJ2-7
TGTGCCTGGGGCGGGAGCGCCTACGAGCAGTACTTC
CAWGGSAYEQYF
>10|TRBV4-1|-|once|TRBJ2-7
TGCGCCAGCAGCCTTTACGAGCAGTACTTC
CASSLYEQYF
>12|TRBV2|-|-|TRBJ1-2
TGTGCCAGCAGTGAAACATCAATGGGCTACACCTTC
CASSETSMGYTF
>19|TRBV5-4|-|-|TRBJ2-6
TGTGCCAGCAGCTTAATGACGGGGGGCGGTGCCTCTGGGGCCAACGTCCTGACTTTC
CASSLMTGGGASGANVLTF
>14|TRBV21-1|-|-|TRBJ2-3
TGTGCCAGCAGCAAAGTACCCCAGGGAGATACGCAGTATTTT
CASSKVPQGDTQYF
>15|TRBV7-3|TRBD2|-|TRBJ2-3
TGTGCCAGCGGGTTAGCGGGAGGCCACACAGATACGCAGTATTTT
CASGLAGGHTDTQYF
>14|TRBV6-5|-|few|TRBJ1-6
TGTGCCAGCAGTTTTTTCGGGACTAATTCACCCCTCCACTTT
CASSFFGTNSPLHF
>16|TRBV7-9|-|-|TRBJ2-2
TGTGCCAGCAGCGCGGCCCCCGGGACATACACCGGGGAGCTGTTTTTT
CASSAAPGTYTGELFF
>15|TRBV30|TRBD1|few|TRBJ1-2
TGTGCCTGGAGTGGGGGACAGGGAACTGTATATGGCTACACCTTC
CAWSGGQGTVYGYTF
>15|TRBV29-1|TRBD2|-|TRBJ2-7
TGCAGCGTTGAAGCCACTAGCGGGAGTTCCTACGAGCAGTACTTC
CSVEATSGSSYEQYF
>15|TRBV7-9|TRBD1|-|TRBJ2-5
TGTGCCAGCAGCTTCAGGGGACAGCTACAAGAGACCCAGTACTTC
CASSFRGQLQETQYF
>16|TRBV4-3|-|-|TRBJ2-5
TGCGCCAGCAGCCAAGAGATCGGGGGCTTCCAAGAGACCCAGTACTTC
CASSQEIGGFQETQYF
>15|TRBV7-8|-|-|TRBJ2-1
TGTGCCAGCAGCCGAGCGGCGCCCTCTCACAATGAGCAGTTCTTC
CASSRAAPSHNEQFF
>16|TRBV9|-|-|TRBJ2-3
TGTGCCAGCAGCGTAGAGGAGGGGAAATACACAGATACGCAGTATTTT
CASSVEEGKYTDTQYF
>15|TRBV7-2|-|many|TRBJ2-7
TGTGCCAGCAGCTTACAAGGGGGAACCTTATACGAGCAGTACTTC
CASSLQGGTLYEQYF
>16|TRBV11-2|TRBD2|-|TRBJ2-1
TGTGCCAGCAGCTTAGCCCTAGCGGGGGGAGGCAATGAGCAGTTCTTC
CASSLALAGGGNEQFF
>15|TRBV28|TRBD2|-|TRBJ2-5
TGTGCCAGCAGTTTGTGGCGGGGGGGCCGAGAGACCCAGTACTTC
CASSLWRGGRETQYF
>12|TRBV10-3|-|-|TRBJ2-3
TGTGCCATCAGTCGGGTGACAGATACGCAGTATTTT
CAISRVTDTQYF
>12|TRBV14|-|-|TRBJ1-6
TGTGCCAGCAGCCAAGCCAATTCACCCCTCCACTTT
CASSQANSPLHF
>16|TRBV3-1/TRBV3-2|-|-|TRBJ2-2
TGTGCCAGCAGCCAAGGTATTCAGGGAAGCACCGGGGAGCTGTTTTTT
CASSQGIQGSTGELFF
>14|TRBV18|-|-|TRBJ2-7
TGTGCCAGCTCACCACCGAACAGGGCTCTCGAGCAGTACTTC
CASSPPNRALEQYF
>18|TRBV9|TRBD2|-|TRBJ2-2
TGTGCCAGCAGCACCGGACTAGCGGGGGGCTCGAACACCGGGGAGCTGTTTTTT
CASSTGLAGGSNTGELFF
>10|TRBV3-1/TRBV3-2|-|-|TRBJ1-2
TGTGCCAGCAGCCAGAGCGGCTACACCTTC
CASSQSGYTF
>18|TRBV7-9|TRBD1|-|TRBJ2-5
TGTGCCAGCAGCTTAATTCCCAGGCGGCAGGGGGCGCGGGAGACCCAGTACTTC
CASSLIPRRQGARETQYF
>16|TRBV23-1|-|few|TRBJ1-2
TGCGCCAGCAGTCATAGGGTGAGGGCCCCGTCCTATGGCTACACCTTC
CASSHRVRAPSYGYTF
>11|TRBV30|-|-|TRBJ1-2
TGTGCCTGGAGTGTCGGCTATGGCTACACCTTC
CAWSVGYGYTF
>15|TRBV2|TRBD1|-|TRBJ1-6
TGTGCCAGCAGTCAAAGACAGGGGGCCGCTTCACCCCTCCACTTT
CASSQRQGAASPLHF
>16|TRBV23-1|-|-|TRBJ2-3
TGCGCCAGCAGTCAATCGGGGGGGGACATTCCAGATACGCAGTATTTT
CASSQSGGDIPDTQYF
>15|TRBV5-8|TRBD1|-|TRBJ2-7
TGTGCCAGCATTACTCGGACAGGGAGAACCTACGAGCAGTACTTC
CASITRTGRTYEQYF
>12|TRBV6-5|-|-|TRBJ2-7
TGTGCCAGCAGCGGGGTTTCGCGCGAGCAGTACTTC
CASSGVSREQYF
>16|TRBV4-3|-|-|TRBJ2-2
TGCGCCAGCAGCCAAGTCCCGGACAGGAACACCGGGGAGCTGTTTTTT
CASSQVPDRNTGELFF
>15|TRBV28|-|-|TRBJ2-1
TGTGCCAGCAGTTTTCTAGGGGGTACTTACAATGAGCAGTTCTTC
CASSFLGGTYNEQFF
>16|TRBV3-1/TRBV3-2|TRBD1|-|TRBJ2-1
TGTGCCAGCAGCCAAGATCGGACAGGGGGAGGCAATGAGCAGTTCTTC
CASSQDRTGGGNEQFF
>13|TRBV10-3|TRBD1|few|TRBJ2-7
TGTGCCATCAGCCGTGACAGGGGCTACGAGCAGTACTTC
CAISRDRGYEQYF
>15|TRBV10-3|-|-|TRBJ2-1
TGTGCCATCGGGGCTAAGGAGGGTCGGCGGAATGAGCAGTTCTTC
CAIGAKEGRRNEQFF
>14|TRBV6-5|-|-|TRBJ1-4
TGTGCCAGCAAAAAACAGGGCTCTAATGAAAAACTGTTTTTT
CASKKQGSNEKLFF
>13|TRBV12-3/TRBV12-4|TRBD1|few|TRBJ2-2
TGTGCCAGCCGGACAGGCAACACCGGGGAGCTGTTTTTT
CASRTGNTGELFF
>14|TRBV2|-|few|TRBJ2-3
TGTGCCAGCATGCGGGGAGTTGTCACAGATACGCAGTATTTT
CASMRGVVTDTQYF